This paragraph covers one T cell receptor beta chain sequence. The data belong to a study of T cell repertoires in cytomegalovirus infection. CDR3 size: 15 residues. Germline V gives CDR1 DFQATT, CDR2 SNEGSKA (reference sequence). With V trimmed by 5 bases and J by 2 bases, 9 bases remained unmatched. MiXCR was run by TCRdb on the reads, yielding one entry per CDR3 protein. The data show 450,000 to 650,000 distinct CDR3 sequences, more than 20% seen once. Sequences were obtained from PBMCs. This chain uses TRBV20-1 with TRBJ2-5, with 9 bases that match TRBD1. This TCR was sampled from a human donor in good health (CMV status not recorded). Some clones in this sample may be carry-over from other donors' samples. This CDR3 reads CSAGKTGGLQETQYF. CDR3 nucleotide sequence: TGCAGTGCTGGGAAGACAGGGGGACTTCAAGAGACCCAGTACTTC.